One and the same sample provided the 27 T cell receptor beta chains below, sequenced in a study of T cell responses to AZD1222 COVID-19 vaccine. Only in-frame clones appear in the TCRdb table, and some are missing; sequencing was by immunoSEQ multiplex PCR. Here the sample spans 200,000 or so clones, over 80% being singletons. The sample was peripheral blood, taken on day 0 of AZD1222 vaccination. The receptors were sampled from an adult in good health.

CDR3 sequence: CASRSGNTIYF. CDR3 nucleotide sequence: TGTGCCAGCAGGTCTGGAAACACCATATATTTT. The V and J genes are TRBV28 and TRBJ1-3; D gene ambiguous. Trimming removed 6 bases at V and 1 base at J, with 1 base between. The length of the CDR3 is 11 residues. Germline CDR1 and CDR2: MDHEN and SYDVKM. The full variable domain, in which reference TRBV28 and TRBJ1-3 provide the parts outside the CDR3, is DVKVTQSSRYLVKRTGEKVFLECVQDMDHENMFWYRQDPGLGLRLIYFSYDVKMKEKGDIPEGYSVSREKKERFSLILESASTNQTSMYLCASRSGNTIYFGEGSWLTVV.

V and J are TRBV6-2 or TRBV6-3 and TRBJ2-7; D gene uncertain. CDR3 length equals 13 residues. Trimming took 0 bases from V and 1 from J, leaving 4 bases between them. CDR1 and CDR2 from the germline V gene are MNHEY and SVGEGT. The CDR3 protein is CASSYSESYEQYF. The CDR3 region has the DNA TGTGCCAGCAGTTACTCTGAGTCCTACGAGCAGTACTTC.

The rearrangement joins TRBV28 to TRBJ1-2, with TRBD1 matching 9 bases. CDR3 length: 16 residues. J lost 4 bases, V lost 6 bases, and 12 bases had no gene match. Germline CDR1 MDHEN, CDR2 SYDVKM. This CDR3 reads CASSPGQGPVSYGYTF. The CDR3 DNA reads TGTGCCAGCAGCCCGGGACAGGGACCCGTTAGCTATGGCTACACCTTC.

This clone has just one count. The rearrangement uses TRBV5-1 and TRBJ2-5, with D perhaps TRBD1 (5 bases). Germline CDR1 is SGHRS and CDR2 is YFSETQ. The germline V and J ends were trimmed by 4 bases and 5 bases, with 9 bases remaining between them. This CDR3 spans 12 amino acids. CDR3 sequence (DNA): TGCGCCAGCAGCCCAGGGCAGGAGACCCAGTACTTC. This encodes CASSPGQETQYF.

The V call is TRBV18, the J call TRBJ2-1; 7 bases line up with TRBD2. Trimming took 0 bases from V and 13 from J; bases not matched to a gene: 12. Germline CDR1 KGHSH, CDR2 LQKENI. The CDR3 has 15 residues. CDR3 sequence (DNA): TGTGCCAGCTCACCACCTGAACGACTAGCTGGGGGACAGTTCTTC. Translating it yields CASSPPERLAGGQFF.

The chain is built from TRBV28 and TRBJ1-2, with 11 bases that match TRBD1. The CDR3 totals 14 residues. The V segment lost 7 bases and the J segment 4 bases; nucleotides outside the gene matches: 5. CDR1 MDHEN and CDR2 SYDVKM come from the germline V gene. CDR3 nucleotides: TGTGCCAGCATGAGGACAGGGGGCATCTATGGCTACACCTTC. It encodes CASMRTGGIYGYTF.

The chain recombines TRBV12-5 with TRBJ2-1; D assignment may be TRBD1 or TRBD2 (5 bases each). CDR3 length: 13 amino acids. V was pared by 3 bases and J by 3 bases, with 6 bases between. CDR1 is LGHNT and CDR2 is FRNRAP in the germline V gene. CDR3 region: CASGFGGYNEQFF. The CDR3 DNA reads as TGTGCTAGTGGTTTTGGGGGCTACAATGAGCAGTTCTTC.

This clone has only a few counts. The chain joins TRBV28 to TRBJ2-3, with TRBD1 matching 9 bases. The CDR3 is 15 residues long. Germline trimming cut 6 bases from V and 3 bases from J; bases unmatched to any gene: 7. Germline lookup yields CDR1 MDHEN and CDR2 SYDVKM. The CDR3, as DNA: TGTGCCAGCAGCCTGATGGGACAGGGAACAGATACGCAGTATTTT. Amino acid sequence: CASSLMGQGTDTQYF.

This chain joins TRBV4-2 and TRBJ1-6; tentative D call: TRBD1 (5 bases). Looked up from germline, CDR1 is LGHNA and CDR2 is YNFKEQ. Deletions cut 4 bases from V and 8 bases from J, with 12 bases between. CDR3 length: 14 amino acids. This CDR3 reads CASSRDSSHSPLHF. The CDR3 coding sequence is TGTGCCAGCAGCCGGGACTCTTCCCATTCACCCCTCCACTTT.

The V and J genes are TRBV6-2 or TRBV6-3 and TRBJ1-2, with D possibly TRBD1 on 5 matching bases. CDR1 MNHEY and CDR2 SVGEGT come from the germline V gene. Deletions cut 0 bases from V and 0 bases from J, with 14 bases between. This CDR3 contains 17 residues. CDR3 residues: CASSYSTSGDSNYGYTF. In nucleotides, the CDR3 is TGTGCCAGCAGTTACTCTACCTCGGGGGATTCTAACTATGGCTACACCTTC.

The rearrangement uses TRBV30 and TRBJ1-6; D is uncertain. The CDR3 sequence is 13 residues long. Trimming removed 5 bases from V and 5 bases from J, with 10 bases in between. Per germline, CDR1 GTSNPN and CDR2 SVGIG (reference sequence). CDR3 amino acids: CAWSLSDNSPLHF. For the CDR3, the DNA is TGTGCCTGGTCCCTATCCGATAATTCACCCCTCCACTTT.

The genes are TRBV5-4 and TRBJ2-1; 11 nucleotides agree with TRBD2. This CDR3 region has 15 residues. Germline V lookup: CDR1 SGHNT, CDR2 YYREEE (reference sequence). V lost 5 bases to trimming and J lost 2 bases; unmatched junction nucleotides: 3. Here the CDR3 reads CASSPTSGTYNEQFF. The CDR3 DNA reads TGTGCCAGCAGTCCGACTAGCGGGACCTACAATGAGCAGTTCTTC. Using reference TRBV5-4 and TRBJ2-1 for the parts outside the CDR3, the full variable domain is ETGVTQSPTHLIKTRGQQVTLRCSSQSGHNTVSWYQQALGQGPQFIFQYYREEENGRGNFPPRFSGLQFPNYSSELNVNALELDDSALYLCASSPTSGTYNEQFFGPGTRLTVL.

The CDR3 sequence: CAISAGTSGGTSGTQYF. The CDR3 bases are TGTGCCATCAGTGCCGGGACTAGCGGGGGGACCTCAGGGACCCAGTACTTC. The gene calls are TRBV10-3 and TRBJ2-5, with 15 bases that match TRBD2. The CDR3 is made up of 17 amino acids. CDR1 is ENHRY and CDR2 is SYGVKD in the germline V gene. V gave up 4 bases and J gave up 7 bases; unmatched junction bases: 10.

The rearrangement links TRBV6-5 to TRBJ2-7; D call uncertain. V was shortened by 2 bases and J by 1 base, with 12 bases between the two germline ends. This CDR3 has 15 amino acids. Germline CDR1 and CDR2: MNHEY and SVGAGI. The CDR3 nucleotides are TGTGCCAGCAGTTACCTTTCTTCGGGTTCCTACGAGCAGTACTTC. Protein sequence: CASSYLSSGSYEQYF.

The J gene is TRBJ1-3, the V gene TRBV28; D might be TRBD1 (5 bases). This CDR3 is built from 17 residues. Trimming shortened V by 5 bases and J by 0 bases, and 17 bases separated the two germline ends. The germline CDR1 and CDR2 sequences are MDHEN and SYDVKM. The CDR3 DNA follows: TGTGCCAGCAGTGGGGCCTCCAAAACCAGCTCTGGAAACACCATATATTTT. Protein sequence: CASSGASKTSSGNTIYF. Variable domain in full (rest from reference TRBV28 and TRBJ1-3): DVKVTQSSRYLVKRTGEKVFLECVQDMDHENMFWYRQDPGLGLRLIYFSYDVKMKEKGDIPEGYSVSREKKERFSLILESASTNQTSMYLCASSGASKTSSGNTIYFGEGSWLTVV.

The chain is built from TRBV3-1 (or the pseudogene TRBV3-2) and TRBJ2-1; TRBD2 matches 10 bases. CDR3 length: 15 amino acids. The V gene's germline CDR1 is LGHDT and CDR2 YNNKEL (reference sequence). CDR3 amino acids: CVRGISGSGRDEQFF. The CDR3 nucleotides are TGTGTCAGGGGAATATCTGGGAGCGGGAGGGATGAGCAGTTCTTC.

The chain couples TRBV19 to TRBJ1-5; the D gene is possibly TRBD1 (5 bases). The V end was cut by 4 bases, the J end by 3 bases, with 13 bases between. Germline V gene lookup returns CDR1 LNHDA and CDR2 SQIVND (reference sequence). There are 15 residues in the CDR3. The CDR3, as DNA: TGTGCCAGTAGTACCCCGACAGTGATCAATCAGCCCCAGCATTTT. Its protein product is CASSTPTVINQPQHF.

This clone was counted a few times. Mismatch with germline at one junction end may stem from a read error. The CDR3 spells CASSPSRGPGESVLF. The CDR3 DNA reads as TGTGCCAGCAGCCCGTCCCGGGGGCCCGGAGAAAGCGTACTATTT. The rearrangement joins TRBV3-1 (or the pseudogene TRBV3-2) to TRBJ1-1; D may be TRBD1 (6 bases). The germline V gene has CDR1 LGHDT and CDR2 YNNKEL (reference sequence). CDR3 length: 15 residues.

The chain has TRBV27 and TRBJ1-5; 7 bases are shared with TRBD1. CDR1 is MNHEY and CDR2 is SMNVEV in the germline V gene (reference sequence). V gave up 5 bases and J gave up 5 bases; unmatched junction bases: 6. This CDR3 has 14 amino acids. CDR3 in amino acids: CASSDRQGYQPQHF. The CDR3 region has the DNA TGTGCCAGCAGTGACAGACAGGGCTATCAGCCCCAGCATTTT.

The chain links TRBV5-1 to TRBJ1-6, with TRBD1 matching 7 bases. Germline V gene sequence: CDR1 SGHRS, CDR2 YFSETQ. J gave up 5 bases and V 4 bases, and 9 bases lay outside the gene matches. This CDR3 is built from 16 residues. CDR3 protein: CASSLRDSRNNSPLHF. The CDR3 DNA is TGCGCCAGCAGCCTGAGGGACAGCCGTAATAATTCACCCCTCCACTTT.

This chain joins TRBV7-2 and TRBJ2-1, with 9 bases fitting TRBD2. CDR1 SGHTA and CDR2 FQGNSA come from the germline V gene. The CDR3 is made up of 17 amino acids. With 5 bases clipped from V and 0 bases from J, the junction kept 8 bases outside the gene matches. DNA for the CDR3: TGTGCCAGCAGCCGCAACCTAGCGGGGAGCTCCTACAATGAGCAGTTCTTC. Encoded protein: CASSRNLAGSSYNEQFF.

The chain has TRBV4-2 and TRBJ2-3; D unresolved. V was shortened by 1 base and J by 5 bases, with 4 bases between the two germline ends. The V gene's germline CDR1 is LGHNA and CDR2 YNFKEQ. CDR3 size: 12 residues. Here the CDR3 reads CASSQGGDTQYF. The CDR3 DNA reads as TGTGCCAGCAGCCAAGGGGGAGATACGCAGTATTTT.

The CDR3 DNA reads TGTGCCAGCAGCGAGTGGTTGACAGGGTCCTATGGCTACACCTTC. It encodes CASSEWLTGSYGYTF. This chain uses TRBV9 with TRBJ1-2, with 7 bases fitting TRBD1. After removal of 3 bases from V and 4 bases from J, the junction contained 9 bases not matched to a gene. CDR1 and CDR2 (germline): SGDLS, YYNGEE. The CDR3 extends over 15 amino acids. Filled out from reference TRBV9 and TRBJ1-2, the complete variable domain reads DSGVTQTPKHLITATGQRVTLRCSPRSGDLSVYWYQQSLDQGLQFLIQYYNGEERAKGNILERFSAQQFPDLHSELNLSSLELGDSALYFCASSEWLTGSYGYTFGSGTRLTVV.

The V gene is TRBV2, the J gene TRBJ1-6, with TRBD1 matching over 10 bases. The trim removed 6 bases at V and 13 bases at J, leaving 9 bases unmatched. Germline V gene data show CDR1 as SNHLY and CDR2 as FYNNEI. The CDR3 contains 14 residues. CDR3 in amino acids: CASREGQGRGPLHF. Here the CDR3 DNA reads TGTGCCAGCAGGGAGGGACAGGGGAGAGGTCCCCTCCACTTT.

The J gene is TRBJ1-5, the V gene TRBV29-1; maybe TRBD1 (5 bases). Germline lookup yields CDR1 SQVTM and CDR2 ANQGSEA. V was trimmed by 6 bases and J by 5 bases, leaving 14 bases between them. There are 13 residues in the CDR3. DNA of the CDR3: TGCAGCGTGATGCCGGGGGATTATCAGCCCCAGCATTTT. This translates into CSVMPGDYQPQHF.

The chain has TRBV28 and TRBJ1-4; D gene uncertain. CDR1 is MDHEN and CDR2 is SYDVKM in the germline V gene. The CDR3 is 15 residues long. V was shortened by 7 bases and J by 1 base, with 13 bases between the two germline ends. The CDR3 DNA follows: TGTGCCAGCACCGCCCCCGCGGGAACTAATGAAAAACTGTTTTTT. Encoded protein: CASTAPAGTNEKLFF.

V gene TRBV10-3 combines with J gene TRBJ2-1, with no clear D. The length of the CDR3 is 13 residues. The V and J ends lost 8 bases and 5 bases respectively, with 13 bases between them. CDR1 is ENHRY and CDR2 is SYGVKD in the germline V gene. The CDR3 DNA is TGTGCCATCCGAATCACAGAACACAATGAGCAGTTCTTC. Translated: CAIRITEHNEQFF.